This T cell receptor beta chain was identified in a study of early stage breast cancer tumors. Overall study context: Of some 16 invasive breast tumors, more than ten were hormone receptor-positive, HER2-negative.

General study results and limits: Functional markers like CD4, CD8 and FOXP3 were missed in bulk sequencing. Tumor and normal breast were distinguished via blood comparison in about 90% of the 16 patients.

Concerning this clone itself: Its antigen is still unknown.

The CDR3 runs 13 residues. Germline assignment: CDR1 GTSNPN and CDR2 SVGIG (reference sequence). Germline trimming cut 3 bases from V and 5 bases from J; bases unmatched to any gene: 5. Some clones are missing from TCRdb's copy, which holds only in-frame ones; the method was immunoSEQ multiplex PCR. The data hold under 45,000 clones, with 70% to 80% observed a single time. What was sequenced was blood. The chain is built from TRBV30 and TRBJ2-5, with 8 bases that match TRBD1. The source of this sequence is a person aged 50-59 years with breast cancer. The CDR3 region has the DNA TGTGCCTGGAGCCACCAGGGGGCGGAGACCCAGTACTTC. Translating gives CAWSHQGAETQYF.